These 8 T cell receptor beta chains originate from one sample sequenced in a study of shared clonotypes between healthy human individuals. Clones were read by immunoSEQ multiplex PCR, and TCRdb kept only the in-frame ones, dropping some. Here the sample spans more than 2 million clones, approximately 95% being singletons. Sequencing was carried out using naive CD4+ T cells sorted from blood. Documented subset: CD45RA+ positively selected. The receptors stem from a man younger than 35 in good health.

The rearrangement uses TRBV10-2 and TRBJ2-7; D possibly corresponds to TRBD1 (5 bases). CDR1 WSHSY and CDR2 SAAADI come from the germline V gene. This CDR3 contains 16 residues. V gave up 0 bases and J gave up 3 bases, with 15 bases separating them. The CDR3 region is CASSESQGKGGYEQYF. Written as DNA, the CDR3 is TGCGCCAGCAGTGAGTCGCAGGGAAAGGGTGGCTACGAGCAGTACTTC.

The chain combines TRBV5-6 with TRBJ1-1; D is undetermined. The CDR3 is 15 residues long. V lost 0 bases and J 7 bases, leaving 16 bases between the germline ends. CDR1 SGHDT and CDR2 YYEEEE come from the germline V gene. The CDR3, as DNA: TGTGCCAGCAGCTTGGGGTCGTCGGTTCACAGTGAAGCTTTCTTT. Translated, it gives CASSLGSSVHSEAFF.

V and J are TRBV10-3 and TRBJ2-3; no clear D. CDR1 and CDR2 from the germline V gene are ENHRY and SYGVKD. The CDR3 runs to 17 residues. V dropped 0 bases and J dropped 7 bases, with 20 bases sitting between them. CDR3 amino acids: CAISESLTSNVVNTQYF. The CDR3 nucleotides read TGTGCCATCAGTGAGTCGCTAACCTCTAATGTTGTGAATACGCAGTATTTT.

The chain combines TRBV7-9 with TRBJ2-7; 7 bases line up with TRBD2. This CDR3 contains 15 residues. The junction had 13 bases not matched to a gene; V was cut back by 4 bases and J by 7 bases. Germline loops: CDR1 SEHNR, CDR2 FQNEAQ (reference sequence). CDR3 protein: CASSSRDSSRGEQYF. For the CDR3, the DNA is TGTGCCAGCAGCTCCAGGGACTCCTCGCGGGGGGAGCAGTACTTC.

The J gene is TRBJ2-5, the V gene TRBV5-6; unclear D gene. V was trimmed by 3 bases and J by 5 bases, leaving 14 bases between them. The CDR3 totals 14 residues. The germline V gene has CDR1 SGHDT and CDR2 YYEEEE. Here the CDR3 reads CASSSKAPGETQYF. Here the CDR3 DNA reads TGTGCCAGCAGCTCAAAGGCCCCCGGTGAGACCCAGTACTTC.

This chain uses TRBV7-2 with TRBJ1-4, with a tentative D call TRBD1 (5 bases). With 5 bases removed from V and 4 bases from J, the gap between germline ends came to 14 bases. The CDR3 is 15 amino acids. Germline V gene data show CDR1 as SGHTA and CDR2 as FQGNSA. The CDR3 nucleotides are TGTGCCAGCAGCACCAGGCAGGGATATAATGAAAAACTGTTTTTT. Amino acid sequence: CASSTRQGYNEKLFF.

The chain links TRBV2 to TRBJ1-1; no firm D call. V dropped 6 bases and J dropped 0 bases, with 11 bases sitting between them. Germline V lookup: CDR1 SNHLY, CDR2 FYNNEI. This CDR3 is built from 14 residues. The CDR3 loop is CASRARQLNTEAFF. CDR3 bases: TGTGCCAGCAGGGCCCGCCAACTGAACACTGAAGCTTTCTTT.

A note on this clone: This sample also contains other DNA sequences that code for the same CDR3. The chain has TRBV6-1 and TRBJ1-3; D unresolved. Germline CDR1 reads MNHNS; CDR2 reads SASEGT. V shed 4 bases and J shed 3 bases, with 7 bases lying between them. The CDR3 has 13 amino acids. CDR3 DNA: TGTGCCAGCAGTGCACCATATGGAAACACCATATATTTT. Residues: CASSAPYGNTIYF.